A selection of T cell receptor beta chains follows, all from one sample in a study of cytomegalovirus exposure and HLA in healthy donors. TCRdb's copy holds only in-frame clones and misses some; the assay was immunoSEQ multiplex PCR. The sample holds about 100,000 clones, roughly 75% seen once. The specimen sequenced was PBMCs. These TCRs come from a male donor in good health and CMV-seropositive. The CDR3 runs from the conserved cysteine through the conserved F or W. Fields, in order: clone size, J gene, V gene, CDR3 protein. Clone size appears in some rows only: once, few, many, or a class for an expanded clone.

clone_size: .; j_call: TRBJ1-4; v_call: TRBV27; cdr3_aa: CASSHPNEKLFF
clone_size: .; j_call: TRBJ1-6; v_call: TRBV5-1; cdr3_aa: CASSLAGGGGSPLHF
clone_size: .; j_call: TRBJ1-2; v_call: TRBV5-1; cdr3_aa: CASSLDRGLGYTF
clone_size: .; j_call: TRBJ1-1; v_call: TRBV4-1; cdr3_aa: CASSARDRGNTEAFF
clone_size: .; j_call: TRBJ1-5; v_call: TRBV6-6; cdr3_aa: CATSPTGAGQPQHF
clone_size: .; j_call: TRBJ2-4; v_call: TRBV15; cdr3_aa: CATSDGTELAKNIQYF
clone_size: .; j_call: TRBJ2-1; v_call: TRBV7-9; cdr3_aa: CASSSQVAGGRREQFF
clone_size: .; j_call: TRBJ2-6; v_call: TRBV18; cdr3_aa: CASSRGDSGANVLTF
clone_size: .; j_call: TRBJ2-1; v_call: TRBV5-1; cdr3_aa: CASSSLTGTSGGDEQFF
clone_size: once; j_call: TRBJ2-2; v_call: TRBV11-2; cdr3_aa: CASSYPGTGNTGELFF
clone_size: .; j_call: TRBJ2-7; v_call: TRBV27; cdr3_aa: CASSSGQTYEQYF
clone_size: .; j_call: TRBJ2-1; v_call: TRBV5-6; cdr3_aa: CASSLGYVATYNEQFF
clone_size: .; j_call: TRBJ1-1; v_call: TRBV5-6; cdr3_aa: CASSPRRNTEAFF
clone_size: .; j_call: TRBJ1-2; v_call: TRBV5-4; cdr3_aa: CASSSGRDSPYGYTF
clone_size: few; j_call: TRBJ1-1; v_call: TRBV9; cdr3_aa: CASSPRGRAEAFF
clone_size: .; j_call: TRBJ1-4; v_call: TRBV7-6; cdr3_aa: CASSFRQFNEKLFF
clone_size: .; j_call: TRBJ1-1; v_call: TRBV5-1; cdr3_aa: CASSTEVRDTEAFF
clone_size: .; j_call: TRBJ1-1; v_call: TRBV11-2; cdr3_aa: CASSPTVLTEAFF
clone_size: .; j_call: TRBJ2-1; v_call: TRBV4-3; cdr3_aa: CASSQDQGVYNEQFF
clone_size: once; j_call: TRBJ1-1; v_call: TRBV28; cdr3_aa: CASSQGVSNTEAFF
clone_size: .; j_call: TRBJ1-6; v_call: TRBV5-4; cdr3_aa: CASSFQGADSPLHF
clone_size: .; j_call: TRBJ1-4; v_call: TRBV4-2; cdr3_aa: CASGGSGNEKLFF
clone_size: .; j_call: TRBJ2-3; v_call: TRBV9; cdr3_aa: CASSPTSGGTDTQYF
clone_size: .; j_call: TRBJ2-1; v_call: TRBV6-5; cdr3_aa: CASTRGESSYNEQFF
clone_size: .; j_call: TRBJ2-7; v_call: TRBV5-1; cdr3_aa: CASSDRTESPYEQYF
clone_size: .; j_call: TRBJ2-5; v_call: TRBV4-2; cdr3_aa: CASSQGRGGGTQYF
clone_size: .; j_call: TRBJ2-1; v_call: TRBV15; cdr3_aa: CATSVGGGNEQFF
clone_size: .; j_call: TRBJ2-7; v_call: TRBV6-5; cdr3_aa: CASSDRGRSYEQYF
clone_size: few; j_call: TRBJ1-3; v_call: TRBV29-1; cdr3_aa: CSVGGAGGGKSSGNTIYF
clone_size: .; j_call: TRBJ2-7; v_call: TRBV7-3; cdr3_aa: CASSLTGTGRREQYF
clone_size: .; j_call: TRBJ2-3; v_call: TRBV7-8; cdr3_aa: CASSSGVGGAGTDTQYF
clone_size: .; j_call: TRBJ1-1; v_call: TRBV7-2; cdr3_aa: CASSSRRGNTEAFF
clone_size: once; j_call: TRBJ1-4; v_call: TRBV5-6; cdr3_aa: CASSLGLGKSNEKLFF
clone_size: .; j_call: TRBJ1-1; v_call: TRBV7-2; cdr3_aa: CASSINARDTEAFF
clone_size: once; j_call: TRBJ2-1; v_call: TRBV4-3; cdr3_aa: CASSQDPGQGSNEQFF
clone_size: .; j_call: TRBJ1-5; v_call: TRBV2; cdr3_aa: CASSWQGAGEPQHF
clone_size: .; j_call: TRBJ1-5; v_call: TRBV30; cdr3_aa: CASQGSGNQPQHF
clone_size: .; j_call: TRBJ2-7; v_call: TRBV7-2; cdr3_aa: CASSLEVSGHYEQYF
clone_size: few; j_call: TRBJ2-3; v_call: TRBV21-1; cdr3_aa: CASTRTGVSTDTQYF
clone_size: .; j_call: TRBJ1-1; v_call: TRBV11-1; cdr3_aa: CASSPGWFGSAEAFF
clone_size: .; j_call: TRBJ1-4; v_call: TRBV2; cdr3_aa: CASSGIAVMQEKLFF
clone_size: .; j_call: TRBJ1-4; v_call: TRBV4-3; cdr3_aa: CASSQDRQGIGEKLFF
clone_size: .; j_call: TRBJ2-6; v_call: TRBV18; cdr3_aa: CASSPDRAGGANVLTF